These 14 T cell receptor beta chains came from one sample sequenced in a study of T-cell reconstitution after alpha-beta-depleted transplantation in children. A TCRbeta library incorporating unique molecular identifiers was prepared. TCRdb re-called the PCR reads with MiXCR, one entry per CDR3 protein. The data show around 400,000 distinct CDR3 sequences, under 13% seen once. Source: PBMCs from the stem cell graft donor, taken from the stem cell graft. The receptors shown here come from a human donor who donated a stem cell graft to a child with acute myeloid leukemia.

The V and J genes are TRBV5-1 and TRBJ1-4; D gene uncertain. The CDR3 spans 14 residues. From germline, CDR1 is SGHRS and CDR2 YFSETQ. Trimming cost V 5 bases and J 8 bases, with 16 bases left between them. In DNA form, the CDR3 reads TGCGCCAGCAGAGAGGCCGCCCGGGAAGAAAAACTGTTTTTT. This encodes CASREAAREEKLFF.

This clonotype was observed a few times. The rearrangement links TRBV7-2 to TRBJ1-6; D unresolved. CDR1 is SGHTA, CDR2 FQGNSA, per germline. The CDR3 has 17 residues. The V gene lost 1 base and the J gene lost 0 bases, with 10 bases spanning the gap. The CDR3 DNA follows: TGTGCCAGCAGCTTAGGTGGGCGGAGCTCCTATAATTCACCCCTCCACTTT. It yields the protein CASSLGGRSSYNSPLHF.

This clonotype has a count of ten or more. The chain is built from TRBV5-8 and TRBJ1-1; D gene unclear. V was pared by 0 bases and J by 0 bases, with 9 bases between. Germline CDR1 SGHTS, CDR2 YDEGEE. The CDR3 length is 15 residues. CDR3 sequence reads: CASSLEAGLNTEAFF. For the CDR3, the DNA is TGTGCCAGCAGCTTGGAGGCGGGGTTGAACACTGAAGCTTTCTTT.

The J gene is TRBJ2-1, the V gene TRBV2; TRBD2 is a possible D gene (6 bases). CDR1 SNHLY and CDR2 FYNNEI come from the germline V gene. The CDR3 spans 12 residues. The V end was cut by 11 bases, the J end by 6 bases, with 14 bases between. In nucleotides, the CDR3 is TGTGCCCGGGCGGGACCCTCCAATGAGCAGTTCTTC. Encoded protein: CARAGPSNEQFF.

This clonotype was observed a few times. The V call is TRBV20-1, the J call TRBJ2-7, with 14 bases that match TRBD2. Looked up from germline, CDR1 is DFQATT and CDR2 is SNEGSKA (reference sequence). The CDR3 is 14 residues long. The J segment lost 6 bases and the V segment lost 3 bases, leaving 4 bases of the junction unmatched. This chain's CDR3 is CSASGLAGGGEQYF. DNA of the CDR3: TGCAGTGCTAGCGGACTAGCGGGAGGTGGCGAGCAGTACTTC.

This clonotype occurred a few times. The V call is TRBV11-3, the J call TRBJ2-1, with 11 nucleotides matching TRBD2. The CDR3 loop spans 15 amino acids. V shed 6 bases and J 0 bases; nucleotides not matched to a gene: 1. The germline V gene has CDR1 SGHNT and CDR2 YENEEA. The CDR3 DNA reads TGTGCCAGCAGTACTAGCGGGAGCTCCTACAATGAGCAGTTCTTC. Translating it yields CASSTSGSSYNEQFF.

This clonotype showed up many times. The chain combines TRBV10-3 with TRBJ2-5, with D perhaps matching TRBD2 (6 bases). Germline V CDR1 and CDR2: ENHRY, SYGVKD. The CDR3 sequence is 17 residues long. Deletions cut 0 bases from V and 3 bases from J, with 17 bases between. CDR3 protein: CAISESGALADKETQYF. As DNA, the CDR3 is TGTGCCATCAGTGAGTCGGGAGCGTTAGCGGACAAAGAGACCCAGTACTTC.

The chain couples TRBV29-1 to TRBJ1-1, with D maybe TRBD1 (6 bases). This CDR3 region has 14 residues. Germline-derived CDR1 and CDR2 are SQVTM and ANQGSEA. The V end lost 8 bases, the J end lost 6 bases, and 22 bases lay between the germline ends. The CDR3 DNA reads TGCAGCTCGAGACCGGGACAAGGGTCCGCTGAAGCTTTCTTT. Protein: CSSRPGQGSAEAFF.

The gene calls are TRBV20-1 and TRBJ2-3; tentatively, D is TRBD2 (5 bases). With 6 bases removed from V and 2 bases from J, the gap between germline ends came to 21 bases. The CDR3 spans 16 residues. Germline V gene lookup returns CDR1 DFQATT and CDR2 SNEGSKA (reference sequence). The CDR3 DNA reads TGCAGTGCGGCCCCGTCCTCGGGGTGGGTCACAGATACGCAGTATTTT. It encodes CSAAPSSGWVTDTQYF.

This clonotype was counted a few times. The chain carries TRBV12-3 or TRBV12-4 and TRBJ1-5; possibly TRBD1 for D (5 bases). This CDR3 comprises 14 residues. The germline V and J ends were trimmed by 7 bases and 3 bases, with 13 bases remaining between them. This CDR3 reads CASTRDRNNQPQHF. The CDR3 DNA reads as TGTGCCAGCACCAGAGACAGAAACAATCAGCCCCAGCATTTT.

V is TRBV12-3 or TRBV12-4 and J is TRBJ2-2; the D is unclear. Trimming pared 4 bases from V and 7 bases from J, leaving 13 bases between. The length of the CDR3 is 14 residues. CDR3 in amino acids: CASSYSFVIGELFF. The CDR3 DNA reads TGTGCCAGCAGTTACTCGTTCGTGATCGGGGAGCTGTTTTTT.

This clonotype was detected a few times. The rearrangement uses TRBV30 and TRBJ2-7; D is possibly TRBD1 (6 bases). Germline V gene sequence: CDR1 GTSNPN, CDR2 SVGIG (reference sequence). CDR3 length: 14 residues. V was shortened by 6 bases and J by 3 bases, with 18 bases between the two germline ends. CDR3 amino acids: CACKFQGPIYEQYF. Written as DNA, the CDR3 is TGTGCCTGCAAATTCCAGGGGCCCATCTACGAGCAGTACTTC.

This clonotype was seen a handful of times. This chain links TRBV12-3 or TRBV12-4 with TRBJ2-5; a weak D match, TRBD2 (5 bases). CDR3 length equals 13 residues. V dropped 8 bases and J dropped 5 bases, with 15 bases sitting between them. The CDR3 spells CASVSSLYETQYF. The CDR3, as DNA: TGTGCCAGCGTTTCTAGCTTATATGAGACCCAGTACTTC.

The V call is TRBV20-1, the J call TRBJ2-1; D is possibly TRBD2 (6 bases). The CDR3 totals 13 residues. Germline lookup yields CDR1 DFQATT and CDR2 SNEGSKA (reference sequence). DNA for the CDR3: TGCAGCGTAACTAGCAGAAGTTACAATGAGCAGTTCTTC. Protein: CSVTSRSYNEQFF.